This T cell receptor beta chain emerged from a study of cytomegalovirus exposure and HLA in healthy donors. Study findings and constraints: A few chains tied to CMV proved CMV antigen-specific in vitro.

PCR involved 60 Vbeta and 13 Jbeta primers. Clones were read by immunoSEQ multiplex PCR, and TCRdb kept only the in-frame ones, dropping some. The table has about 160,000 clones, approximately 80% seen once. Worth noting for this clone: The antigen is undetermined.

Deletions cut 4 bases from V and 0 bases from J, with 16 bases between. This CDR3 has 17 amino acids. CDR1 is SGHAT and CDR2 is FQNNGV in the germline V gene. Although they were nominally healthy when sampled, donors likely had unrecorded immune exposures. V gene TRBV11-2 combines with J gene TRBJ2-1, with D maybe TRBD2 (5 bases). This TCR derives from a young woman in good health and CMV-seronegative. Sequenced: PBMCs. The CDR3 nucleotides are TGTGCCAGCAGCTCCGGGGTTACCTTTAGCTCCTACAATGAGCAGTTCTTC. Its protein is CASSSGVTFSSYNEQFF.